These 10 T cell receptor beta chains came from one sample sequenced in a study of OX40 agonist ivuxolimab in advanced cancers. The receptor library was made with the immunoSEQ multiplex PCR assay. In TCRdb, the immuneACCESS table is reduced to in-frame sequences with V and J assigned. These tables do not hold every clone; where another copy was compared, an unresolved V gene accounts for under half, and the others remain unexplained. Here the sample has fewer than 120,000 clones; roughly nine tenths occur a single time. The leading ten clones occupy approximately 0.29% of the sample. The sample was CD4+ or CD8+ T cells sorted from blood, taken in a trial of the OX40 agonist ivuxolimab. The origin of the receptors is an adult with an advanced solid tumor such as melanoma, head and neck, liver or kidney cancer.

This clone has only one observation. V gene TRBV15 combines with J gene TRBJ2-7; a possible D gene is TRBD2 (6 bases). This CDR3 is built from 16 residues. The germline CDR1 and CDR2 sequences are LNHNV and YYDKDF (reference sequence). V was cut by 0 bases and J by 2 bases, with 14 bases left in between. The CDR3 DNA reads TGTGCCACCAGCAGAGATAGGGACTCCGCGGCCTACGAGCAGTACTTC. Translated, it gives CATSRDRDSAAYEQYF.

The chain is built from TRBV7-9 and TRBJ2-4; TRBD2 is a possible D gene (5 bases). Trimming stripped 1 base from V and 10 bases from J, with 14 bases between. The CDR3 has 14 amino acids. Germline CDR1 SEHNR, CDR2 FQNEAQ (reference sequence). This CDR3 is CASSLGEGEGIQYF. CDR3 DNA: TGTGCCAGCAGCTTAGGTGAGGGTGAAGGGATTCAGTACTTC.

This clone was seen a single time. The chain combines TRBV11-2 with TRBJ2-7, with 7 bases aligning to TRBD1. V lost 3 bases and J lost 5; bases outside the gene matches: 10. The CDR3 spans 15 residues. Germline V gene lookup returns CDR1 SGHAT and CDR2 FQNNGV. The CDR3 DNA follows: TGTGCCAGCAGCTTCTCACAGGGGATCTTCAACGAGCAGTACTTC. It specifies CASSFSQGIFNEQYF.

The V gene is TRBV29-1, the J gene TRBJ2-1; 7 bases match TRBD2. J gave up 6 bases and V 4 bases, and 9 bases lay outside the gene matches. CDR1 and CDR2 (germline): SQVTM, ANQGSEA. This CDR3 is 14 amino acids long. The CDR3 bases are TGCAGCGTTGGCAGCGGGGTACTAGTCAATGAGCAGTTCTTC. It codes for CSVGSGVLVNEQFF.

The rearrangement links TRBV19 to TRBJ1-2; maybe TRBD1 (5 bases). This CDR3 contains 15 residues. Germline V gene data show CDR1 as LNHDA and CDR2 as SQIVND (reference sequence). Trimming cost V 4 bases and J 4 bases, with 16 bases left between them. The CDR3 spells CASSTAAQGVYGYTF. DNA for the CDR3: TGTGCCAGTAGTACGGCTGCGCAGGGAGTCTATGGCTACACCTTC.

The genes are TRBV7-6 and TRBJ2-3; 7 bases are shared with TRBD2. V lost 2 bases, J lost 0 bases, and 8 bases stayed unmatched. The CDR3 has 17 amino acids. CDR1 is SGHVS, CDR2 FNYEAQ, per germline. The CDR3 here is CASSLISSGVSTDTQYF. The CDR3 DNA sequence: TGTGCCAGCAGCTTAATTTCGAGCGGGGTGAGCACAGATACGCAGTATTTT.

This clone was detected once. This chain uses TRBV7-2 with TRBJ1-1; TRBD1 aligns across 10 bases. The CDR3 is 14 amino acids. Germline V gene data show CDR1 as SGHTA and CDR2 as FQGNSA. Germline trimming cut 5 bases from V and 8 bases from J; bases unmatched to any gene: 8. CDR3 sequence reads: CASSGSDRGSEAFF. CDR3 DNA sequence: TGTGCCAGCAGCGGATCGGACAGGGGGTCGGAAGCTTTCTTT.

The gene calls are TRBV7-2 and TRBJ1-2; D is ambiguous. This CDR3 comprises 16 residues. CDR1 SGHTA and CDR2 FQGNSA come from the germline V gene. V was cut by 4 bases and J by 7 bases, with 22 bases left in between. CDR3 nucleotides: TGTGCCAGCAGCTCTCTTAGTTTAGGGCGCGGCGTTGGCTACACCTTC. Protein: CASSSLSLGRGVGYTF.

Only one count was recorded for this clone. The chain recombines TRBV29-1 with TRBJ2-1, with D possibly called TRBD1 or TRBD2 (6 bases each). V was shortened by 3 bases and J by 1 base, with 16 bases between the two germline ends. The germline V gene has CDR1 SQVTM and CDR2 ANQGSEA. The CDR3 is 16 residues long. CDR3 amino acids: CSVDDQGGPSYNEQFF. The CDR3 DNA follows: TGCAGCGTTGATGACCAAGGGGGGCCTTCCTACAATGAGCAGTTCTTC.

The chain joins TRBV15 to TRBJ2-7; weak D call: TRBD2 (6 bases). This CDR3 contains 17 residues. Per germline, CDR1 LNHNV and CDR2 YYDKDF (reference sequence). V was shortened by 5 bases and J by 2 bases, with 22 bases between the two germline ends. The CDR3 DNA sequence: TGTGCCACCAGCCCCCTGCTCGGTGAGGAGGGGACCTACGAGCAGTACTTC. Protein: CATSPLLGEEGTYEQYF.